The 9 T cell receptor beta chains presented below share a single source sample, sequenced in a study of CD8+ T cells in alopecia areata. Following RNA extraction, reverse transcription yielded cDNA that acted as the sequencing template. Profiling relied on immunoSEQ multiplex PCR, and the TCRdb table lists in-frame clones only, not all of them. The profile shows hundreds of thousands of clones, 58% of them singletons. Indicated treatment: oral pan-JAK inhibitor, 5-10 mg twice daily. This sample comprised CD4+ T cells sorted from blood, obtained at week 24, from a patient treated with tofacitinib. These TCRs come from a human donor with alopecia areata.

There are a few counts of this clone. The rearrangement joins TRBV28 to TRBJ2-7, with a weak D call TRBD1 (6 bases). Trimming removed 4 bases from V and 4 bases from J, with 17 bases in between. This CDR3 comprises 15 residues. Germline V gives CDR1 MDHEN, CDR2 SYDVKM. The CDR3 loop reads CASSSPSTGLYEQYF. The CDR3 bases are TGTGCCAGCAGTTCGCCGTCAACAGGGTTGTACGAGCAGTACTTC.

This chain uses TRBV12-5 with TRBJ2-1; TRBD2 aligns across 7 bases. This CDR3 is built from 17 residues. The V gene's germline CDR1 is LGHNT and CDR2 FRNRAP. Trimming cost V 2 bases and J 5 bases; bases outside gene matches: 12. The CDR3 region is CASGLPRLAAEHNEQFF. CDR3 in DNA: TGTGCTAGTGGTTTGCCCCGACTAGCCGCCGAACACAATGAGCAGTTCTTC.

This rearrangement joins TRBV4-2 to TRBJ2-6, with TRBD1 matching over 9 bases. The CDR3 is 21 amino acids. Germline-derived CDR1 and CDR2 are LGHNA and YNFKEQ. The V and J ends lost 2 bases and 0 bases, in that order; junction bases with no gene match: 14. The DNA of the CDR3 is TGTGCCAGCAGCCAACAAAGACCCGGGACAGGGACCCCCTCTGGGGCCAACGTCCTGACTTTC. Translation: CASSQQRPGTGTPSGANVLTF.

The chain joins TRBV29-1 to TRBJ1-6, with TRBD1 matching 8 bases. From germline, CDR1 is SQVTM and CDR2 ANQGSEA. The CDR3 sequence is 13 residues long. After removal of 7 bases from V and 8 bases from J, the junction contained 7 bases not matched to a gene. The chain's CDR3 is CSAVDRVDSPLHF. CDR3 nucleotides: TGCAGCGCTGTGGACAGGGTCGATTCACCCCTCCACTTT.

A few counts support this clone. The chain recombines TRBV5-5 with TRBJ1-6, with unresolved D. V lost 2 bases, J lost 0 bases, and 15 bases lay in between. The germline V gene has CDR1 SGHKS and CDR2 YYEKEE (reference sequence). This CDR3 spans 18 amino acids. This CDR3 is CASSFGGPGSSYNSPLHF. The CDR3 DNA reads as TGTGCCAGCAGCTTCGGTGGCCCTGGGAGCTCCTATAATTCACCCCTCCACTTT.

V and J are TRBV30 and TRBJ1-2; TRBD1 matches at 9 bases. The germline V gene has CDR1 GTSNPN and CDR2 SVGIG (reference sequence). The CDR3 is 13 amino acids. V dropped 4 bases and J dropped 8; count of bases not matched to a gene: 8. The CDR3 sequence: CAWNPDRGSGYTF. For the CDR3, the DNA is TGTGCCTGGAACCCGGACAGGGGTTCCGGCTACACCTTC.

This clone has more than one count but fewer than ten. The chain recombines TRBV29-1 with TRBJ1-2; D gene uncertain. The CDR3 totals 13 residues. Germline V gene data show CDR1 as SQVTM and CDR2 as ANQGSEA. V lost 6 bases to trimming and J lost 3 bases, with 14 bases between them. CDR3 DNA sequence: TGCAGCGTGGCAAAGGGAGAGGACTATGGCTACACCTTC. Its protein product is CSVAKGEDYGYTF.

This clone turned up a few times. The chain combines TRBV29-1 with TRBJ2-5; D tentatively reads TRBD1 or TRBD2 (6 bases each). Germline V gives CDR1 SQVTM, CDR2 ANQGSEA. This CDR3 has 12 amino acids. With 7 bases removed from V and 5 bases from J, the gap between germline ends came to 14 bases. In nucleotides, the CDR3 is TGCAGCGGGATCGGGGGCTCGGAGACCCAGTACTTC. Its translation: CSGIGGSETQYF.

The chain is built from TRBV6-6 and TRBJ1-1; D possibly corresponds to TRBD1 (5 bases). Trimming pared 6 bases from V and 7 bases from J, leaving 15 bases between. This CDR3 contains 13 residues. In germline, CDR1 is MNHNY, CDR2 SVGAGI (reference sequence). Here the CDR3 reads CASSLGTYGEAFF. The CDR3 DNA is TGTGCCAGCAGCCTAGGGACGTACGGTGAAGCTTTCTTT.